Included here is one T cell receptor (beta chain) sequence, with context. For ophthalmopathy patients, the Clinical Activity Score was at least 3 and the NOSPECS grade at least 4; duration was under 3 months. Lactation, pregnancy, other autoimmune disease or uncontrolled infection led to exclusion of patients. What was amplified from RNA transcripts were TCR beta CDR3 regions. Carried out on the TCR CDR3, a first-round RT-PCR used the HTBI primer set. TCRdb reprocessed the multiplex PCR reads via MiXCR and lists one record per CDR3 protein. The repertoire consists of nearly 600,000 distinct CDR3 sequences, with 12% to 15% occurring once and the leading ten covering about 6.6%. This record belongs to a study of T cells in Graves' hyperthyroidism and ophthalmopathy. J lost 8 bases, V lost 3 bases, and 6 bases had no gene match. This CDR3 comprises 14 residues.

Sequenced: blood. V gene TRBV12-3 or TRBV12-4 combines with J gene TRBJ1-2; TRBD1 matches 10 bases. The receptor's source is a woman aged 18-29 years with Graves' ophthalmopathy. CDR3 DNA sequence: TGTGCCAGCAGTTTGGGGACAGGGGAGTACGGCTACACCTTC. This translates into CASSLGTGEYGYTF.